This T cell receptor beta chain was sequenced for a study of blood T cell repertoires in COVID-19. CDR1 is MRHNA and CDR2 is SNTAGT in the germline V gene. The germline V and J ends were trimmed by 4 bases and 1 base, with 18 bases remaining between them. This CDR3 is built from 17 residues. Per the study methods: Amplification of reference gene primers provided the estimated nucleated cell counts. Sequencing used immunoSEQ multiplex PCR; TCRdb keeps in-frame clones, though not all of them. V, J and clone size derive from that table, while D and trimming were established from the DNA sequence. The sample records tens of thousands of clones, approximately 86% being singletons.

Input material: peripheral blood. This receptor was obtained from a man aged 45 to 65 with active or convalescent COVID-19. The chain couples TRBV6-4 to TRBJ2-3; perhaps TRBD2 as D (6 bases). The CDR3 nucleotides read TGTGCCAGCAGTGTCGACGCGGGGACTTCTGGCACAGATACGCAGTATTTT. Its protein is CASSVDAGTSGTDTQYF.